The 20 T cell receptor beta chains listed next were all sequenced from one sample in a study of cytomegalovirus exposure and HLA in healthy donors. The PCR ran on 60 Vbeta and 13 Jbeta primers. The protocol was immunoSEQ multiplex PCR, while the TCRdb copy is restricted to in-frame clones and leaves out a portion. Among about 220,000 clones listed, 76% were seen once. Sequences were obtained from PBMCs. The receptors were sampled from a man aged 18 to 35 in good health and CMV-seronegative.

This rearrangement joins TRBV29-1 to TRBJ2-5, with TRBD2 as a possible D gene (7 bases). CDR3 length: 16 residues. Germline lookup yields CDR1 SQVTM and CDR2 ANQGSEA. The DNA for the CDR3 is TGCAGTGCCACCCAGAGGGGGGGGTCCCGTCAGGAGACCCAGTACTTC. Protein product: CSATQRGGSRQETQYF.

The chain uses TRBV2 and TRBJ2-7; perhaps TRBD1 as D (5 bases). The ends were cut back, 3 bases at V and 2 bases at J, with 11 bases in the middle. The CDR3 loop spans 14 amino acids. CDR1 SNHLY and CDR2 FYNNEI come from the germline V gene. The CDR3 nucleotides read TGTGCCAGCAGTGATATGGGGCCCCCCTACGAGCAGTACTTC. It is translated as CASSDMGPPYEQYF.

CDR3 amino acids: CASSPRGQGNEKLFF. The CDR3 coding sequence is TGTGCCAGCAGCCCTCGGGGACAGGGGAATGAAAAACTGTTTTTT. The rearrangement uses TRBV28 and TRBJ1-4, with TRBD1 matching 10 bases. V gave up 6 bases and J gave up 5 bases; unmatched junction bases: 6. This CDR3 comprises 15 residues. Germline V gene lookup returns CDR1 MDHEN and CDR2 SYDVKM.

V usage is TRBV29-1 and J usage is TRBJ2-5; 10 bases match TRBD2. The CDR3 is 13 amino acids. After removal of 5 bases from V and 5 bases from J, the junction contained 5 bases not matched to a gene. Looked up from germline, CDR1 is SQVTM and CDR2 is ANQGSEA. The CDR3 DNA reads as TGCAGCGTTCCTAGCGGGAGCTTTGAGACCCAGTACTTC. Translation: CSVPSGSFETQYF.

This clone was picked up one time. The chain carries TRBV27 and TRBJ1-1; no firm D call. Germline V CDR1 and CDR2: MNHEY, SMNVEV (reference sequence). V shed 0 bases and J shed 1 base, with 9 bases lying between them. This CDR3 is 15 amino acids long. This CDR3 is CASSLSVRPNTEAFF. In DNA, the CDR3 is TGTGCCAGCAGTTTATCCGTGAGGCCGAACACTGAAGCTTTCTTT.

The chain recombines TRBV7-9 with TRBJ2-5; a possible D gene is TRBD1 (5 bases). With 1 base removed from V and 11 bases from J, the gap between germline ends came to 11 bases. The CDR3 runs to 12 residues. Germline values: CDR1 SEHNR, CDR2 FQNEAQ (reference sequence). The chain's CDR3 is CASSLVEGDQYF. CDR3 sequence (DNA): TGTGCCAGCAGCTTAGTAGAAGGGGATCAGTACTTC.

The rearrangement uses TRBV29-1 and TRBJ2-3; no reliable D call. Trimming left V 3 bases short and J 3 bases short, with 10 bases between. In germline, CDR1 is SQVTM, CDR2 ANQGSEA. The CDR3 consists of 13 residues. CDR3 sequence (DNA): TGCAGCGTTGAGGTGGTAGCTACAGATACGCAGTATTTT. Amino acids: CSVEVVATDTQYF.

The chain has TRBV7-9 and TRBJ2-1; the D gene is possibly TRBD2 (6 bases). V gave up 2 bases and J gave up 4 bases, with 15 bases separating them. This CDR3 comprises 16 residues. Germline CDR1 is SEHNR and CDR2 is FQNEAQ (reference sequence). The CDR3 coding sequence is TGTGCCAGCAGCTTAAGAGGGACTCGGGGTTACAATGAGCAGTTCTTC. It is translated as CASSLRGTRGYNEQFF.

The chain is built from TRBV30 and TRBJ2-3, with 7 bases aligning to TRBD2. V dropped 8 bases and J dropped 15; count of bases not matched to a gene: 23. This CDR3 comprises 14 residues. CDR1 and CDR2 from the germline V gene are GTSNPN and SVGIG (reference sequence). This chain's CDR3 is CASVTGGPGNSPYF. CDR3 coding DNA: TGTGCCAGTGTAACGGGAGGCCCCGGTAATTCTCCTTATTTT.

Only a few counts were recorded for this clone. CDR3 amino acids: CASSGRLDSNEQFF. DNA for the CDR3: TGTGCCAGCAGTGGGCGACTAGACTCGAATGAGCAGTTCTTC. This chain connects TRBV27 to TRBJ2-1; possible D gene TRBD2, 6 bases. The CDR3 runs to 14 residues. Trimming took off 5 bases at V and 7 bases at J, with 15 bases between the two ends. Germline V gene data show CDR1 as MNHEY and CDR2 as SMNVEV (reference sequence).

This clone was counted a few times. The chain uses TRBV5-3 and TRBJ2-1; 11 positions agree with TRBD2. TRBV5-3 has ORF status, its function being uncertain. After removal of 4 bases from V and 6 bases from J, the junction contained 6 bases not matched to a gene. There are 15 residues in the CDR3. CDR3 DNA: TGTGCCAGAAGCCTTCCGGGACTAGCGGTCAATGAGCAGTTCTTC. Residues: CARSLPGLAVNEQFF.

CDR3 sequence (DNA): TGCAGCGTCTCCTCCGGTCGGGCTAGCGGGAGCAATGAGCAGTTCTTC. The encoded protein is CSVSSGRASGSNEQFF. The J gene is TRBJ2-1, the V gene TRBV29-1; 10 bases are a match to TRBD2. The length of the CDR3 is 16 residues. Losses at the gene ends were 6 bases for V and 6 bases for J; bases not matched to a gene: 14. CDR1 is SQVTM, CDR2 ANQGSEA, per germline.

The CDR3 loop is CASSRTTGVGYTF. Written as DNA, the CDR3 is TGTGCCAGCAGTCGTACTACAGGGGTCGGCTACACCTTC. The rearrangement joins TRBV6-5 to TRBJ1-2; TRBD1 agrees at 7 bases. CDR3 length: 13 residues. The junction had 8 bases not matched to a gene; V was cut back by 5 bases and J by 8 bases. The germline gives CDR1 MNHEY, CDR2 SVGAGI.

The chain employs TRBV5-4 and TRBJ2-5; D is possibly TRBD1 (5 bases). In germline, CDR1 is SGHNT, CDR2 YYREEE (reference sequence). Trimming removed 3 bases at V and 1 base at J, with 10 bases between. The CDR3 has 14 amino acids. DNA of the CDR3: TGTGCCAGCAGCTCTAGACAGCTCCAAGAGACCCAGTACTTC. Encoded protein: CASSSRQLQETQYF.

The gene calls are TRBV30 and TRBJ2-1, with 7 bases that match TRBD2. From germline, CDR1 is GTSNPN and CDR2 SVGIG (reference sequence). CDR3 length: 15 residues. V lost 3 bases and J lost 3; bases outside the gene matches: 8. CDR3 protein: CAWSLTGGGYNEQFF. CDR3 coding DNA: TGTGCCTGGAGCCTGACGGGGGGAGGCTACAATGAGCAGTTCTTC.

This chain uses TRBV2 with TRBJ1-6, with D maybe TRBD1 (6 bases). This CDR3 region has 14 residues. Trimming removed 6 bases at V and 8 bases at J, with 14 bases between. Germline V lookup: CDR1 SNHLY, CDR2 FYNNEI. The CDR3 DNA sequence: TGTGCCAGCAGAGGACAGAACCCTGATTCACCCCTCCACTTT. Protein sequence: CASRGQNPDSPLHF.

The chain links TRBV27 to TRBJ2-5, with D perhaps matching TRBD2 (6 bases). The DNA end is a closer match to TRBJ2-7, so the J assignment may be wrong. CDR3 length: 17 residues. CDR1 and CDR2 from the germline V gene are MNHEY and SMNVEV (reference sequence). The CDR3 spells CAVGGFYGRENSYEQYF. The CDR3 DNA sequence: TGTGCCGTGGGGGGTTTCTACGGGAGAGAAAACTCCTACGAGCAGTACTTC.

The chain links TRBV29-1 to TRBJ2-3, with 11 bases matching TRBD2. Germline V gives CDR1 SQVTM, CDR2 ANQGSEA. CDR3 size: 14 residues. The V segment lost 4 bases and the J segment 6 bases; nucleotides outside the gene matches: 6. The CDR3 DNA reads as TGCAGCGTTGCCTATAGCGGGAGGGCCGATACGCAGTATTTT. This translates into CSVAYSGRADTQYF.

The CDR3 DNA reads as TGTGCCAGCAGTGAAGCTCCTACAGGGGGAGTAGGCTATGGCTACACCTTC. It is translated as CASSEAPTGGVGYGYTF. The chain joins TRBV6-1 to TRBJ1-2; 8 nucleotides agree with TRBD1. The germline V gene has CDR1 MNHNS and CDR2 SASEGT. Losses at the gene ends were 0 bases for V and 4 bases for J; bases not matched to a gene: 10. This CDR3 contains 17 residues.

This clone was found once. V gene TRBV6-1 combines with J gene TRBJ2-2, with 8 bases identical to TRBD1. The CDR3 sequence is 14 residues long. From germline, CDR1 is MNHNS and CDR2 SASEGT. The V and J ends lost 2 bases and 6 bases, in that order; junction bases with no gene match: 2. CDR3 sequence (DNA): TGTGCCAGCAGTGAAAGCAGGGGGCCCGGGGAGCTGTTTTTT. Translation gives CASSESRGPGELFF.